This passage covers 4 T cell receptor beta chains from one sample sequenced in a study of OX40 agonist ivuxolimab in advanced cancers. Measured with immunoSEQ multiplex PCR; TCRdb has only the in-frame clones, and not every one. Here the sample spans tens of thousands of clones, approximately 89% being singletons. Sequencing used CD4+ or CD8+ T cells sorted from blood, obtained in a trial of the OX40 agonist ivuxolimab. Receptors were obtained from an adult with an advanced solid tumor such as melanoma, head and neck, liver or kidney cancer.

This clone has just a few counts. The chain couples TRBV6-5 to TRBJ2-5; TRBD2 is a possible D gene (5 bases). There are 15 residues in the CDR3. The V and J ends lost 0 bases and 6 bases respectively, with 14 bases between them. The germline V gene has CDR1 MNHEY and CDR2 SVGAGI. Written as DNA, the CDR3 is TGTGCCAGCAGTTACTCGGGCCGGGATTGGAAGACCCAGTACTTC. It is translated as CASSYSGRDWKTQYF.

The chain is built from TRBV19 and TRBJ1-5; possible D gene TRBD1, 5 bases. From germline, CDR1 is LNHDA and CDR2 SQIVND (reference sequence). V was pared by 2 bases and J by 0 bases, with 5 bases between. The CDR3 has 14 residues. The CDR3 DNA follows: TGTGCCAGTAGTATACAGGGTAGCAATCAGCCCCAGCATTTT. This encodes CASSIQGSNQPQHF.

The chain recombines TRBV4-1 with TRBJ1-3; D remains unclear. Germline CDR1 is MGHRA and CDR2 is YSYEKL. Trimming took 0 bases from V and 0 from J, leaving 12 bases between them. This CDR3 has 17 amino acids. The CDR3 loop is CASSQDYSPRSGNTIYF. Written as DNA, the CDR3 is TGCGCCAGCAGCCAAGATTATTCGCCGCGCTCTGGAAACACCATATATTTT.

CDR3 in DNA: TGTGCCAGTAGTATTGCATGGGGGACTGAAGCTTTCTTT. It is translated as CASSIAWGTEAFF. The chain links TRBV19 to TRBJ1-1; D might be TRBD1 (5 bases). CDR1 and CDR2 (germline): LNHDA, SQIVND (reference sequence). V lost 3 bases to trimming and J lost 5 bases, with 10 bases between them. This CDR3 region has 13 residues.